This T cell receptor beta chain was obtained from a study of cytomegalovirus exposure and HLA in healthy donors. PCR involved 60 Vbeta and 13 Jbeta primers. Libraries were prepared by immunoSEQ multiplex PCR; TCRdb keeps only in-frame clonotypes and omits some of them. The sample lists 100,000 to 150,000 clones, approximately 84% seen once, with approximately 4% in the top ten. The germline V gene has CDR1 SGHDT and CDR2 YYEEEE. This CDR3 region has 13 residues. Trimming cost V 4 bases and J 1 base, with 8 bases left between them. This sequence originates from a young man in good health and CMV-seropositive. The chain couples TRBV5-6 to TRBJ1-1; D not certain. Sequencing was done on a sample of PBMCs. CDR3 nucleotides: TGTGCCAGCAGCCCGACATGGAACACTGAAGCTTTCTTT. This codes for CASSPTWNTEAFF. The full variable domain, with the rest looked up from reference TRBV5-6 and TRBJ1-1, is DAGVTQSPTHLIKTRGQQVTLRCSPKSGHDTVSWYQQALGQGPQFIFQYYEEEERQRGNFPDRFSGHQFPNYSSELNVNALLLGDSALYLCASSPTWNTEAFFGQGTRLTVV.